Below are 5 T cell receptor beta chains sequenced from a single sample in a study of blood T cell repertoires in COVID-19. The repertoire was sequenced with immunoSEQ multiplex PCR; TCRdb's copy has only in-frame clones and lacks some. Found here are over 200,000 clones, more than 80% of them singletons; the top ten hold less than 3%. Specimen: peripheral blood. The receptors stem from a young man with COVID-19, enrolled during active disease.

In its sample, this clone was seen once. The chain couples TRBV9 to TRBJ1-2; tentatively, D is TRBD1 (6 bases). Germline V gene sequence: CDR1 SGDLS, CDR2 YYNGEE. The ends were cut back, 2 bases at V and 7 bases at J, with 12 bases in the middle. The CDR3 is made up of 13 amino acids. CDR3 coding DNA: TGTGCCAGCAGCGTCGGGGGGGCCGGTGGCTACACCTTC. Its translation: CASSVGGAGGYTF.

This chain uses TRBV7-3 with TRBJ1-2, with D possibly being TRBD1 (5 bases). The germline CDR1 and CDR2 sequences are SGHTA and FQGTGA. The ends were cut back, 5 bases at V and 4 bases at J, with 11 bases in the middle. This CDR3 region has 13 residues. CDR3 region: CASSPDSSYGYTF. CDR3 in DNA: TGTGCCAGCAGCCCCGACAGTAGCTATGGCTACACCTTC.

The chain uses TRBV9 and TRBJ2-1, with D possibly being TRBD1 (5 bases). The CDR3 runs 17 residues. V lost 0 bases to trimming and J lost 5 bases, with 18 bases between them. Germline lookup yields CDR1 SGDLS and CDR2 YYNGEE. Here the CDR3 DNA reads TGTGCCAGCAGCGTAGACCCCCCAGGGATTAGTCACAATGAGCAGTTCTTC. This encodes CASSVDPPGISHNEQFF.

The J gene is TRBJ2-3, the V gene TRBV4-1, with TRBD1 matching 9 bases. CDR3 length: 16 residues. Germline CDR1 and CDR2: MGHRA and YSYEKL. V was clipped by 0 bases and J by 7 bases; unmatched bases: 8. The CDR3 sequence is CASSQDGGQGSHTQYF. The CDR3 nucleotides are TGCGCCAGCAGCCAAGATGGGGGACAGGGTTCGCATACGCAGTATTTT.

This chain joins TRBV5-4 and TRBJ2-1; 13 positions agree with TRBD2. This CDR3 spans 15 amino acids. V was pared by 3 bases and J by 6 bases, with 3 bases of the junction left unmatched. Germline V gene sequence: CDR1 SGHNT, CDR2 YYREEE (reference sequence). The CDR3 here is CASSSTSGRANEQFF. The CDR3 nucleotides are TGTGCCAGCAGCTCTACTAGCGGGAGGGCCAATGAGCAGTTCTTC.